These 16 T cell receptor beta chains were sequenced from one sample in a study of T cell responses to AZD1222 COVID-19 vaccine. The protocol was immunoSEQ multiplex PCR, while the TCRdb copy is restricted to in-frame clones and leaves out a portion. The sample carries 130,000 or so clones, approximately 80% recorded once. Sequenced here: peripheral blood, sampled 28 days after the second AZD1222 dose. The receptors originated from an adult who received the AZD1222 COVID-19 vaccine.

This clone was observed a handful of times. The V call is TRBV14, the J call TRBJ1-1; no definite D call. The CDR3 contains 13 residues. From germline, CDR1 is SGHDN and CDR2 FVKESK. V shed 3 bases and J shed 5 bases, with 10 bases lying between them. This CDR3 is CASSQSTRTEAFF. CDR3 DNA sequence: TGTGCCAGCAGCCAGTCTACCCGTACTGAAGCTTTCTTT.

This chain connects TRBV4-3 to TRBJ2-7; D perhaps matches TRBD1 (6 bases). This CDR3 has 14 amino acids. V shed 0 bases and J shed 4 bases, with 10 bases lying between them. Germline V CDR1 and CDR2: LGHNA, YSLEER. CDR3 sequence: CASSQDRTVYEQYF. CDR3 in DNA: TGCGCCAGCAGCCAAGATCGGACAGTTTACGAGCAGTACTTC.

This chain connects TRBV28 to TRBJ2-3, with D possibly being TRBD1 (7 bases). Germline V lookup: CDR1 MDHEN, CDR2 SYDVKM. This CDR3 comprises 14 residues. Trimming left V 5 bases short and J 4 bases short, with 13 bases between. The CDR3 coding sequence is TGTGCCAGCAGTGCCACAGGGGACTCAGATACGCAGTATTTT. Translating gives CASSATGDSDTQYF.

There are many counts of this clone. This CDR3 is also generated by other DNA sequences in the sample. The rearrangement links TRBV7-6 to TRBJ2-7; TRBD1 matches 8 bases. Trimming took 5 bases from V and 4 from J; bases not matched to a gene: 13. The CDR3 runs to 16 residues. Germline CDR1 and CDR2: SGHVS and FNYEAQ. The CDR3 loop reads CASSERDSGGRYEQYF. In DNA form, the CDR3 reads TGTGCCAGCAGCGAACGAGATTCAGGGGGCAGGTACGAGCAGTACTTC.

The J gene is TRBJ2-5, the V gene TRBV5-1, with D maybe TRBD1 (6 bases). Germline-derived CDR1 and CDR2 are SGHRS and YFSETQ. Trimming stripped 7 bases from V and 7 bases from J, with 26 bases between. The CDR3 has 16 residues. CDR3 protein: CASSYSSGHPMGTQYF. CDR3 nucleotide sequence: TGCGCCAGCTCCTATTCTTCGGGACACCCCATGGGGACCCAGTACTTC.

The sample holds a few counts of this clone. The chain recombines TRBV19 with TRBJ1-2; possible D gene TRBD1, 5 bases. V was cut by 4 bases and J by 1 base, with 16 bases left in between. From germline, CDR1 is LNHDA and CDR2 SQIVND (reference sequence). CDR3 length: 16 amino acids. CDR3 loop: CASSTRGGMGNYGYTF. The CDR3, as DNA: TGTGCCAGTAGTACCCGTGGGGGAATGGGTAACTATGGCTACACCTTC.

The V gene is TRBV3-1 (or the pseudogene TRBV3-2), the J gene TRBJ1-5; D not resolved. The germline CDR1 and CDR2 sequences are LGHDT and YNNKEL (reference sequence). V was pared by 0 bases and J by 0 bases, with 9 bases between. This CDR3 has 16 residues. CDR3 nucleotides: TGTGCCAGCAGCCAAGATGCGACAAATAGCAATCAGCCCCAGCATTTT. Translation: CASSQDATNSNQPQHF.

The V and J genes are TRBV10-3 and TRBJ1-2; no firm D call. The CDR3 contains 16 residues. Trimming pared 7 bases from V and 5 bases from J, leaving 23 bases between. Germline V gene data show CDR1 as ENHRY and CDR2 as SYGVKD. Here the CDR3 DNA reads TGTGCCATCAACCCTGGGTACAGCGGCGCACATTATGGCTACACCTTC. It translates to CAINPGYSGAHYGYTF.

This rearrangement joins TRBV28 to TRBJ2-2; TRBD2 is a possible D gene (5 bases). Germline CDR1 MDHEN, CDR2 SYDVKM. The ends were cut back, 4 bases at V and 1 base at J, with 13 bases in the middle. The CDR3 extends over 16 amino acids. The CDR3 protein is CASSSFVAGNTGELFF. In nucleotides, the CDR3 is TGTGCCAGCAGTTCGTTCGTTGCGGGGAACACCGGGGAGCTGTTTTTT.

This clone was detected once. The chain is built from TRBV19 and TRBJ2-7, with 9 bases that match TRBD1. The CDR3 is made up of 14 amino acids. Trimming removed 3 bases from V and 6 bases from J; junction bases left unmatched: 6. CDR1 is LNHDA and CDR2 is SQIVND in the germline V gene (reference sequence). The CDR3 sequence: CASSINTGGGEQYF. The CDR3 DNA is TGTGCCAGTAGTATCAATACAGGGGGCGGCGAGCAGTACTTC.

V usage is TRBV9 and J usage is TRBJ2-5; 16 nucleotides align to TRBD2. CDR1 SGDLS and CDR2 YYNGEE come from the germline V gene. The CDR3 runs to 16 residues. V was clipped by 3 bases and J by 9 bases; unmatched bases: 8. The CDR3 nucleotides read TGTGCCAGCAGCGAGGGACTAGCGGGGGGGCCGAGGCCCCAGTACTTC. Its translation: CASSEGLAGGPRPQYF.

This clone has just one count. The chain employs TRBV19 and TRBJ1-1; perhaps TRBD1 as D (6 bases). The V and J ends lost 5 bases and 0 bases respectively, with 13 bases between them. The CDR3 runs 15 residues. The germline V gene encodes CDR1 LNHDA and CDR2 SQIVND (reference sequence). The CDR3 spells CASSLMGQLNTEAFF. For the CDR3, the DNA is TGTGCCAGTAGTTTAATGGGACAATTGAACACTGAAGCTTTCTTT. The entire variable domain, with the rest obtained from reference TRBV19 and TRBJ1-1, is as follows: DGGITQSPKYLFRKEGQNVTLSCEQNLNHDAMYWYRQDPGQGLRLIYYSQIVNDFQKGDIAEGYSVSREKKESFPLTVTSAQKNPTAFYLCASSLMGQLNTEAFFGQGTRLTVV.

The J gene is TRBJ1-5, the V gene TRBV24-1, with D possibly being TRBD1 (5 bases). The germline V gene has CDR1 KGHDR and CDR2 SFDVKD. Deletions cut 6 bases from V and 6 bases from J, with 11 bases between. This CDR3 region has 13 residues. The CDR3 region has the DNA TGTGCCACCAGTCTCCAGGGTGTTCAGCCCCAGCATTTT. This sequence encodes CATSLQGVQPQHF.

This chain joins TRBV2 and TRBJ1-2, with TRBD1 identical over 7 bases. V was pared by 6 bases and J by 1 base, with 20 bases of the junction left unmatched. The CDR3 totals 19 residues. CDR1 is SNHLY, CDR2 FYNNEI, per germline. The DNA of the CDR3 is TGTGCCAGCAGGGAGATACAGGGGCGGAGGATCACAAGTAACTATGGCTACACCTTC. Protein: CASREIQGRRITSNYGYTF.

V gene TRBV4-2 combines with J gene TRBJ1-2; 7 positions match TRBD1. CDR1 LGHNA and CDR2 YNFKEQ come from the germline V gene. The CDR3 runs 15 residues. The V gene end was trimmed by 0 bases and the J gene end by 5 bases; junction bases not matched to a gene: 6. Written as DNA, the CDR3 is TGTGCCAGCAGCCAAGATACAGGGGTGGAGTATGGCTACACCTTC. It translates to CASSQDTGVEYGYTF.

The genes are TRBV5-1 and TRBJ1-6; D unclear. CDR1 and CDR2 (germline): SGHRS, YFSETQ. Trimming cost V 5 bases and J 13 bases, with 16 bases left between them. This CDR3 spans 13 amino acids. The chain's CDR3 is CASSEVYGSPLHF. Written as DNA, the CDR3 is TGCGCCAGCAGTGAGGTCTATGGCTCCCCCCTCCACTTT.